These 16 T cell receptor beta chains were all obtained from the same sample, sequenced in a study of cytomegalovirus exposure and HLA in healthy donors. The PCR had 60 Vbeta and 13 Jbeta primers. Sequenced by immunoSEQ multiplex PCR; TCRdb stores in-frame clones only, minus some. The sample yields approximately 140,000 clones, around 78% seen once. Sequencing was done on a sample of PBMCs. The receptors here all came from a woman between 40 and 50 years old in good health and CMV-seropositive.

This sequence joins TRBV7-9 and TRBJ2-7; 7 bases align to TRBD1. The CDR3 is made up of 15 amino acids. From germline, CDR1 is SEHNR and CDR2 FQNEAQ (reference sequence). With V trimmed by 4 bases and J by 3 bases, 9 bases remained unmatched. The CDR3 is CASSSRQGSLYEQYF. CDR3 nucleotides: TGTGCCAGCAGCTCGCGACAGGGTTCGCTCTACGAGCAGTACTTC.

As DNA, the CDR3 is TGTGCCAGCAGTTTAGTCGGTGGGGGGAAGGACGAGCAGTACTTC. Translated: CASSLVGGGKDEQYF. This rearrangement joins TRBV28 to TRBJ2-7, with TRBD2 as a possible D gene (6 bases). Germline CDR1 MDHEN, CDR2 SYDVKM. Trimming removed 2 bases at V and 5 bases at J, with 16 bases between. This CDR3 is built from 15 residues.

This clone occurred once. Here the CDR3 DNA reads TGTGCCAGCAGTCCCGGGACAGGGGGGTATGGCTACACCTTC. As protein: CASSPGTGGYGYTF. V gene TRBV6-1 combines with J gene TRBJ1-2; 11 nucleotides match TRBD1. The ends lost 5 bases at V and 5 bases at J; junction bases unmatched: 4. The CDR3 is 14 amino acids. Germline values: CDR1 MNHNS, CDR2 SASEGT.

This sequence joins TRBV9 and TRBJ1-1; 12 bases line up with TRBD1. This CDR3 region has 16 residues. Trimming at V came to 2 bases and at J to 5 bases, leaving 7 bases not matched to a gene. Germline V gene sequence: CDR1 SGDLS, CDR2 YYNGEE. The CDR3 sequence is CASSVGTGGLRTEAFF. The CDR3, as DNA: TGTGCCAGCAGCGTGGGGACAGGGGGCCTTCGGACTGAAGCTTTCTTT.

The rearrangement uses TRBV5-1 and TRBJ1-1; 7 positions match TRBD1. The CDR3 extends over 14 amino acids. J gave up 4 bases and V 7 bases, and 10 bases lay outside the gene matches. The V gene's germline CDR1 is SGHRS and CDR2 YFSETQ. The CDR3 region is CASGQGQVGTEAFF. CDR3 nucleotide sequence: TGCGCCAGCGGGCAAGGACAGGTGGGCACTGAAGCTTTCTTT.

The V gene is TRBV7-9, the J gene TRBJ2-4; 13 bases match TRBD2. Trimming at V came to 5 bases and at J to 4 bases, leaving 2 bases not matched to a gene. The CDR3 covers 15 residues. The germline CDR1 and CDR2 sequences are SEHNR and FQNEAQ (reference sequence). CDR3 region: CASSRTSGGKNIQYF. CDR3 DNA sequence: TGTGCCAGCAGCAGGACTAGCGGGGGTAAAAACATTCAGTACTTC.

This chain uses TRBV15 with TRBJ2-7; 8 bases are a match to TRBD2. The CDR3 loop spans 14 amino acids. J gave up 4 bases and V 0 bases, and 2 bases lay outside the gene matches. CDR1 LNHNV and CDR2 YYDKDF come from the germline V gene (reference sequence). The CDR3 DNA sequence: TGTGCCACCAGCAGAGACAGCGGGAGTTACGAGCAGTACTTC. Translated, it gives CATSRDSGSYEQYF.

This chain uses TRBV6-5 with TRBJ2-5; 13 bases are a match to TRBD2. TRBJ2-7 explains the end of the DNA better; the J call may be wrong. CDR1 MNHEY and CDR2 SVGAGI come from the germline V gene. This CDR3 has 14 amino acids. CDR3 sequence: CASSYRLAGGEQYF. The CDR3 DNA is TGTGCCAGCAGTTACCGACTAGCGGGGGGCGAGCAGTACTTC.

This chain links TRBV19 with TRBJ2-3; 10 bases line up with TRBD2. The junction had 12 bases not matched to a gene; V was cut back by 5 bases and J by 4 bases. Germline V gene data show CDR1 as LNHDA and CDR2 as SQIVND (reference sequence). The CDR3 length is 17 residues. The CDR3 here is CASSQVSASGRPDTQYF. The CDR3 DNA reads TGTGCCAGTAGTCAGGTTTCGGCTAGCGGGAGACCAGATACGCAGTATTTT.

V usage is TRBV28 and J usage is TRBJ2-3, with D unclear. Germline-derived CDR1 and CDR2 are MDHEN and SYDVKM. This CDR3 region has 14 residues. Trimming removed 3 bases from V and 1 base from J, with 8 bases in between. CDR3 DNA sequence: TGTGCCAGCAGTTTCCTGAGCGGCACAGATACGCAGTATTTT. It specifies CASSFLSGTDTQYF.

The V and J genes are TRBV28 and TRBJ1-2, with D possibly being TRBD1 (5 bases). The germline V gene has CDR1 MDHEN and CDR2 SYDVKM. V lost 6 bases to trimming and J lost 4 bases, with 24 bases between them. The CDR3 runs 17 residues. CDR3: CASRPTFLAIGGYGYTF. DNA for the CDR3: TGTGCCAGCAGACCTACGTTCTTGGCCATCGGGGGCTATGGCTACACCTTC.

The chain joins TRBV7-9 to TRBJ1-1; D gene ambiguous. The CDR3 consists of 14 residues. The germline V gene has CDR1 SEHNR and CDR2 FQNEAQ (reference sequence). V lost 1 base and J 1 base, leaving 7 bases between the germline ends. The CDR3 sequence: CASSLGAANTEAFF. The DNA of the CDR3 is TGTGCCAGCAGCTTAGGGGCAGCGAACACTGAAGCTTTCTTT.

The chain joins TRBV5-8 to TRBJ1-2; D is uncertain. Trimming removed 3 bases from V and 4 bases from J, with 16 bases in between. This CDR3 comprises 15 residues. The germline gives CDR1 SGHTS, CDR2 YDEGEE. The CDR3 region has the DNA TGTGCCAGCAGCTCGAGACACGGAGGCGGCTATGGCTACACCTTC. This translates into CASSSRHGGGYGYTF.

This rearrangement joins TRBV18 to TRBJ2-7; D unclear. Germline V gene lookup returns CDR1 KGHSH and CDR2 LQKENI. The germline V and J ends were trimmed by 2 bases and 4 bases, with 15 bases remaining between them. The CDR3 has 15 residues. The CDR3 here is CASSPNNQVRYEQYF. The CDR3 region has the DNA TGTGCCAGCTCACCAAACAATCAGGTCCGTTACGAGCAGTACTTC.

The chain links TRBV18 to TRBJ2-2, with 11 bases that match TRBD2. The V gene end was trimmed by 3 bases and the J gene end by 4 bases; junction bases not matched to a gene: 7. The CDR3 runs 17 residues. Germline V gives CDR1 KGHSH, CDR2 LQKENI. CDR3 sequence reads: CASSPPGTSGRTGELFF. DNA for the CDR3: TGTGCCAGCTCACCTCCTGGGACTAGCGGACGCACCGGGGAGCTGTTTTTT.

The V call is TRBV4-1, the J call TRBJ1-2, with TRBD1 identical over 7 bases. V gave up 4 bases and J gave up 8 bases; unmatched junction bases: 13. The CDR3 runs 15 residues. Germline V gives CDR1 MGHRA, CDR2 YSYEKL. The CDR3 loop reads CASSLEPTGRGGYTF. Here the CDR3 DNA reads TGCGCCAGCAGCCTAGAGCCGACAGGGCGAGGAGGCTACACCTTC.